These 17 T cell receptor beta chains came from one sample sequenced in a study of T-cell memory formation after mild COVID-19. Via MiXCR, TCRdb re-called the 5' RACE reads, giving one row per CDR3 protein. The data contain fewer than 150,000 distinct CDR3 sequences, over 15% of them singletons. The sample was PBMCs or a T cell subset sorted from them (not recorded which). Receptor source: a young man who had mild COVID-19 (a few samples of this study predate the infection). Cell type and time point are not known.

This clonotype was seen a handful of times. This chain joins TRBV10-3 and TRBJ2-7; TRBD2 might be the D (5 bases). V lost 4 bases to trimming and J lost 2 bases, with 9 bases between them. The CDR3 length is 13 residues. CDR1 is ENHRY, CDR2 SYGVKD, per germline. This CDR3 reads CAISGGQTYEQYF. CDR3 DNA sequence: TGTGCCATCAGTGGCGGGCAGACCTACGAGCAGTACTTC.

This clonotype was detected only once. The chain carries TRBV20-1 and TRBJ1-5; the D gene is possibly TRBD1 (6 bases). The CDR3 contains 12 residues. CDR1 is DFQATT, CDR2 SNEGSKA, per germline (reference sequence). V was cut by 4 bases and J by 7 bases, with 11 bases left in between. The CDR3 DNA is TGCAGTGCTAAGAGACAGGACCAGCCCCAGCATTTT. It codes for CSAKRQDQPQHF.

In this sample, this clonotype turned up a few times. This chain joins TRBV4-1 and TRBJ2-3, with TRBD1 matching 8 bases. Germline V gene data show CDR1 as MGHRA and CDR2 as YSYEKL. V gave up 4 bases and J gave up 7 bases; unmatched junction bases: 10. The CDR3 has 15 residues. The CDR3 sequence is CASSLMTGERNTQYF. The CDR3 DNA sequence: TGCGCCAGCAGCCTGATGACAGGGGAAAGAAATACGCAGTATTTT.

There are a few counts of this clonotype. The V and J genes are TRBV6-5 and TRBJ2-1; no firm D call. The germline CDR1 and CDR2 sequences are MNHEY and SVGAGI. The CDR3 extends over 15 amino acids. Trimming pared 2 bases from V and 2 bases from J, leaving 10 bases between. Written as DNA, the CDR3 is TGTGCCAGCAGTTACGCGGTGCCAACCTACAATGAGCAGTTCTTC. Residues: CASSYAVPTYNEQFF.

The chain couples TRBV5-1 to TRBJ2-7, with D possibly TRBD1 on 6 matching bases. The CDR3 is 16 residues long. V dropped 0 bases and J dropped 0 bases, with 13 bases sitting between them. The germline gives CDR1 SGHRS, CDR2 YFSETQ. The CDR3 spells CASSLVSGDNSYEQYF. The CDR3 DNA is TGCGCCAGCAGCTTGGTCTCAGGGGACAACTCCTACGAGCAGTACTTC. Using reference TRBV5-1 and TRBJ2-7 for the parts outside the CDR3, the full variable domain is KAGVTQTPRYLIKTRGQQVTLSCSPISGHRSVSWYQQTPGQGLQFLFEYFSETQRNKGNFPGRFSGRQFSNSRSEMNVSTLELGDSALYLCASSLVSGDNSYEQYFGPGTRLTVT.

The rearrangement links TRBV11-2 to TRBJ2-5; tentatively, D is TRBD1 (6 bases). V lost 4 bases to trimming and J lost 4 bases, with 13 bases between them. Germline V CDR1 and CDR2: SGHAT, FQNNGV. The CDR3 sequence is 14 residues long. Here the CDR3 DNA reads TGTGCCAGCAGCTCCTCCAGGGGTCGAGAGACCCAGTACTTC. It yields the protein CASSSSRGRETQYF.

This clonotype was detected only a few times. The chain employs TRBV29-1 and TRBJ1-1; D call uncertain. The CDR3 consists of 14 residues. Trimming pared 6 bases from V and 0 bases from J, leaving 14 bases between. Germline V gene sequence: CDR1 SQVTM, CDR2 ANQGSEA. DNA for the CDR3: TGCAGCGTCGCCCCGGCCCAATTGAACACTGAAGCTTTCTTT. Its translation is CSVAPAQLNTEAFF.

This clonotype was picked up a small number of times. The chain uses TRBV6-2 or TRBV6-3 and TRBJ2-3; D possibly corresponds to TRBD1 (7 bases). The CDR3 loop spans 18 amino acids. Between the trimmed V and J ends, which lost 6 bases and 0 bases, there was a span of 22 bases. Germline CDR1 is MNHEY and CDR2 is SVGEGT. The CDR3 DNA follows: TGTGCCAGCAGCTCCGGGACAGCGAGGACTATTAGCACAGATACGCAGTATTTT. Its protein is CASSSGTARTISTDTQYF.

The chain's CDR3 is CASSPGNGANYGYTF. CDR3 DNA sequence: TGTGCCAGCTCACCTGGTAACGGAGCTAACTATGGCTACACCTTC. The genes are TRBV18 and TRBJ1-2; D uncertain. The CDR3 is made up of 15 amino acids. CDR1 is KGHSH, CDR2 LQKENI, per germline. Trimming took off 3 bases at V and 0 bases at J, with 11 bases between the two ends. Complete variable domain (other parts from reference TRBV18 and TRBJ1-2): NAGVMQNPRHLVRRRGQEARLRCSPMKGHSHVYWYRQLPEEGLKFMVYLQKENIIDESGMPKERFSAEFPKEGPSILRIQQVVRGDSAAYFCASSPGNGANYGYTFGSGTRLTVV.

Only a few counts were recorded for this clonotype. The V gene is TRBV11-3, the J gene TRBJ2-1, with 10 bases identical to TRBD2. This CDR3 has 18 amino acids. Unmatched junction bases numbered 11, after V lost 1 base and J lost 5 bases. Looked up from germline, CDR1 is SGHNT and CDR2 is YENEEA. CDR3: CASSLGPLYSGGNNEQFF. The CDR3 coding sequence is TGTGCCAGCAGCTTAGGCCCCCTATATAGCGGGGGGAACAATGAGCAGTTCTTC.

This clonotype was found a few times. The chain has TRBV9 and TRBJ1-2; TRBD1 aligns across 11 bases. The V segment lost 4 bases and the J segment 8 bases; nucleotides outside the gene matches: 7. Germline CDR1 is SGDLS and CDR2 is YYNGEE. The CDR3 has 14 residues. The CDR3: CASSSRDRGRGYTF. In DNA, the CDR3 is TGTGCCAGCAGCTCCCGGGACAGGGGGAGAGGCTACACCTTC.

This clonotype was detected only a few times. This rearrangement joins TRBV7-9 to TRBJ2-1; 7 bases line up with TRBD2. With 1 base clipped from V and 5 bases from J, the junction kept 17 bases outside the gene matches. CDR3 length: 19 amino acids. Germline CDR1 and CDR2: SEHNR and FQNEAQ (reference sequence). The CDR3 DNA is TGTGCCAGCAGCTTAGGGGGAGGGGCAGGGACCCAAAGAGACAATGAGCAGTTCTTC. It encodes CASSLGGGAGTQRDNEQFF.

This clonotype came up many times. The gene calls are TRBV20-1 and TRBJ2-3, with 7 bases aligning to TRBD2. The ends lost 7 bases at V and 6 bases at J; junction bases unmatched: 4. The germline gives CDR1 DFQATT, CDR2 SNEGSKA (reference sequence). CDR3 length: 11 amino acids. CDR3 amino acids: CSESGEDTQYF. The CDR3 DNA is TGCAGTGAGAGCGGGGAGGATACGCAGTATTTT.

The CDR3 here is CASSGGPGQGVREQYV. The CDR3 DNA sequence: TGCGCCAGCAGTGGGGGACCGGGACAGGGGGTTCGCGAGCAGTACGTC. This sequence joins TRBV10-2 and TRBJ2-7; 11 bases map to TRBD1. The length of the CDR3 is 16 residues. Per germline, CDR1 WSHSY and CDR2 SAAADI. J was trimmed by 6 bases and V by 4 bases; bases with no gene match: 11.

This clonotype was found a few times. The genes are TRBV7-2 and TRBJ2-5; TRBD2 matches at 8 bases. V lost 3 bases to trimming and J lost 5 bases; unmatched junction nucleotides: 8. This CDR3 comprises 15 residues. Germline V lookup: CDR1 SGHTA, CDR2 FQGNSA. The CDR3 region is CASSLSIAGGETQYF. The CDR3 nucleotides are TGTGCCAGCAGCTTGTCCATTGCGGGGGGCGAGACCCAGTACTTC. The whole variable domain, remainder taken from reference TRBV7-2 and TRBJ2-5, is GAGVSQSPSNKVTEKGKDVELRCDPISGHTALYWYRQSLGQGLEFLIYFQGNSAPDKSGLPSDRFSAERTGGSVSTLTIQRTQQEDSAVYLCASSLSIAGGETQYFGPGTRLLVL.

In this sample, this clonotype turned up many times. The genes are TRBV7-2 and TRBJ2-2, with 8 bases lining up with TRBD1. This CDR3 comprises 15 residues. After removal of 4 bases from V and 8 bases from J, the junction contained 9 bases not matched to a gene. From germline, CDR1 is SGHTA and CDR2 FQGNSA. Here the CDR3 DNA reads TGTGCCAGCAGCTCCAGGACAGGGAGAGCTGGGGAGCTGTTTTTT. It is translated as CASSSRTGRAGELFF.

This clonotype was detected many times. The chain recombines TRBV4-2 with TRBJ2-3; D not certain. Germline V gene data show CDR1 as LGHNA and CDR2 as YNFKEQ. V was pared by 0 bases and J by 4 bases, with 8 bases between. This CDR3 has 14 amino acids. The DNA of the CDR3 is TGTGCCAGCAGCCAAGATTGGCTTTCAGATACGCAGTATTTT. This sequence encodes CASSQDWLSDTQYF.